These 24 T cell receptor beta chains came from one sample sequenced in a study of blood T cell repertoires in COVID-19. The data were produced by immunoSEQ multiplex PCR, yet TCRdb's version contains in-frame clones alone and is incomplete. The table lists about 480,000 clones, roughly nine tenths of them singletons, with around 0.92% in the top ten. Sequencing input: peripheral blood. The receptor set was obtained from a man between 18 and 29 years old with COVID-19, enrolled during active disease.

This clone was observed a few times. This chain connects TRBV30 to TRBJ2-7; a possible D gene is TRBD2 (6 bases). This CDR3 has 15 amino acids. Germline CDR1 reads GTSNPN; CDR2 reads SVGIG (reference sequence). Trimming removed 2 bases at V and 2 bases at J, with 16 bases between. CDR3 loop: CAWSPQVGGPYEQYF. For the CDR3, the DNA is TGTGCCTGGAGTCCCCAAGTGGGGGGTCCCTACGAGCAGTACTTC.

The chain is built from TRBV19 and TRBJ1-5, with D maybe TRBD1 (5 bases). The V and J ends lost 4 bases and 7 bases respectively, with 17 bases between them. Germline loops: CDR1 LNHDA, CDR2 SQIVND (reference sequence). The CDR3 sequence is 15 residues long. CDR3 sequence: CASSTIRAPGQPQHF. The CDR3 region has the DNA TGTGCCAGTAGTACTATCAGGGCCCCTGGCCAGCCCCAGCATTTT.

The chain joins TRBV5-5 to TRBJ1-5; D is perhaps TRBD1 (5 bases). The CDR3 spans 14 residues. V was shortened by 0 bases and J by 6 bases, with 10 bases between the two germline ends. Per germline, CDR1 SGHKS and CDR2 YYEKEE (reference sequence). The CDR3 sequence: CASSLAPTGQPQHF. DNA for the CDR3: TGTGCCAGCAGCTTGGCTCCAACAGGTCAGCCCCAGCATTTT.

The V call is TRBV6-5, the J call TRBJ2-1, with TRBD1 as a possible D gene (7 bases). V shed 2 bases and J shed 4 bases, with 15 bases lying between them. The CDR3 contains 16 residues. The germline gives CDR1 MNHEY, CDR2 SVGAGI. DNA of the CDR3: TGTGCCAGCAGTTACGCCGGGCAGGGGGGATACAATGAGCAGTTCTTC. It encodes CASSYAGQGGYNEQFF.

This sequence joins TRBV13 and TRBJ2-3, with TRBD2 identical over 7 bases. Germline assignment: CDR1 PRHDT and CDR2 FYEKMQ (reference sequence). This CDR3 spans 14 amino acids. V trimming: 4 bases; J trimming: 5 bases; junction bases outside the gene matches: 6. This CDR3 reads CASSSQRGLDTQYF. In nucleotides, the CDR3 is TGTGCCAGCAGCTCCCAGCGGGGCTTAGATACGCAGTATTTT.

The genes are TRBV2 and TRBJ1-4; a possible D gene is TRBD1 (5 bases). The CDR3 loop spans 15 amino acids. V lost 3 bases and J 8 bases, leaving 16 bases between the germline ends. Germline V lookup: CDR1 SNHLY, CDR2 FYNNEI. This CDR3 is CASSDGGTLGEKLFF. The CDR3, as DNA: TGTGCCAGCAGTGATGGCGGGACCCTCGGCGAAAAACTGTTTTTT.

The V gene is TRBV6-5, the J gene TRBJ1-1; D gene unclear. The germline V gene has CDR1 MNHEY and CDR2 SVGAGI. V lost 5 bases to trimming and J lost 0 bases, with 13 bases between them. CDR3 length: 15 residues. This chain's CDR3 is CASSPLAGLNTEAFF. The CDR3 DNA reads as TGTGCCAGCAGTCCTCTGGCGGGGTTGAACACTGAAGCTTTCTTT.

Here the CDR3 reads CASSYSTVNTEAFF. In DNA, the CDR3 is TGTGCCAGCAGTTACTCGACAGTGAACACTGAAGCTTTCTTT. The gene calls are TRBV6-6 and TRBJ1-1, with a weak D call TRBD1 (5 bases). V lost 0 bases and J lost 0, with 5 bases in between. Looked up from germline, CDR1 is MNHNY and CDR2 is SVGAGI (reference sequence). This CDR3 has 14 residues.

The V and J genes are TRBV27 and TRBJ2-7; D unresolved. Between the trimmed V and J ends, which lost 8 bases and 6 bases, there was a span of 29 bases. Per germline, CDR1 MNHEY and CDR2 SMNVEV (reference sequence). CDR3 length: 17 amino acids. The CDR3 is CASVLEWPPTQLSEQYF. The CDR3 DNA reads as TGTGCCAGCGTCCTAGAATGGCCGCCGACCCAGTTAAGCGAGCAGTACTTC.

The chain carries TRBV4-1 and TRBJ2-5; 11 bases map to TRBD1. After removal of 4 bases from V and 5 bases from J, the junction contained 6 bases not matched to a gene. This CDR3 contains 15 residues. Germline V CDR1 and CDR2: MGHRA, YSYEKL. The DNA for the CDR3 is TGCGCCAGCAGCCCTGGGGACAGGGGGTGGGAGACCCAGTACTTC. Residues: CASSPGDRGWETQYF.

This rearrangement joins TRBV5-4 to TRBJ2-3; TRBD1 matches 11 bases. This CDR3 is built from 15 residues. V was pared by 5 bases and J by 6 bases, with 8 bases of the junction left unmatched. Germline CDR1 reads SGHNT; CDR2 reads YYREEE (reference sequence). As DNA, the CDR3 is TGTGCCAGCAGTTCCGGGACAGGGGGTTCGGATACGCAGTATTTT. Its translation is CASSSGTGGSDTQYF.

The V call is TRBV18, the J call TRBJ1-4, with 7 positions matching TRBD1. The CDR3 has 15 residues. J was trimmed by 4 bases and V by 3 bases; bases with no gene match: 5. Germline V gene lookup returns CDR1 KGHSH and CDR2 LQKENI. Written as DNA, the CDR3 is TGTGCCAGCTCACCGGGGACAGTGGGTAATGAAAAACTGTTTTTT. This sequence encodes CASSPGTVGNEKLFF.

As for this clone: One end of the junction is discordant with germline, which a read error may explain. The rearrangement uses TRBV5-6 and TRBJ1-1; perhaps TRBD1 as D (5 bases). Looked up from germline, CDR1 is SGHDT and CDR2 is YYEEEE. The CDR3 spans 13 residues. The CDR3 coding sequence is TGTGCCACCAGCTTGTGGGGGGACACTGAAGCTTTCTTT. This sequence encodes CATSLWGDTEAFF.

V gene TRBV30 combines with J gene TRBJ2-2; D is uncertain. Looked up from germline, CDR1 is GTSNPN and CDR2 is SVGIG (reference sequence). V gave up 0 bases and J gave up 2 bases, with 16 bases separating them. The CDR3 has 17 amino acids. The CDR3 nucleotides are TGTGCCTGGAGTGTAGGCCTCACGGTAGCAAACACCGGGGAGCTGTTTTTT. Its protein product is CAWSVGLTVANTGELFF.

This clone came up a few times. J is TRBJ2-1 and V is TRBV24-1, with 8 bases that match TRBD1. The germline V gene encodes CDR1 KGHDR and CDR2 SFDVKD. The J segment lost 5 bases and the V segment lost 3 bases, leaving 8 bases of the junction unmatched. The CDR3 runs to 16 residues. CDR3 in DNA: TGTGCCACCAGTGATACACGGACAGGGAAGGACAATGAGCAGTTCTTC. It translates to CATSDTRTGKDNEQFF.

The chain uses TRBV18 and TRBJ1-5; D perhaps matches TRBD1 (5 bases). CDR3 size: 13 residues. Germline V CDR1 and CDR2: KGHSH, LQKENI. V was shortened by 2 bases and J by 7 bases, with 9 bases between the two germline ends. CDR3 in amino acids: CASSPNDRQPQHF. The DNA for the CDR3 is TGTGCCAGCTCACCAAACGACAGACAGCCCCAGCATTTT.

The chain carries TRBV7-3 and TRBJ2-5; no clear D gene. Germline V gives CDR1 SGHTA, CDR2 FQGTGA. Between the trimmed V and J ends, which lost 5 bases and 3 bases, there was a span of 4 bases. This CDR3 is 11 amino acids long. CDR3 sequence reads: CASSQEETQYF. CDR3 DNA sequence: TGTGCCAGCAGCCAGGAAGAGACCCAGTACTTC.

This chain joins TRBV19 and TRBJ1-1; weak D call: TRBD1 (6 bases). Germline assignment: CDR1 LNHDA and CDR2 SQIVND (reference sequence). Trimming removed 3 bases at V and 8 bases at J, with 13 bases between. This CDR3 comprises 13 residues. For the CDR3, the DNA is TGTGCCAGTAGTATGACAGGAGACGGGGAAGCTTTCTTT. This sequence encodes CASSMTGDGEAFF.

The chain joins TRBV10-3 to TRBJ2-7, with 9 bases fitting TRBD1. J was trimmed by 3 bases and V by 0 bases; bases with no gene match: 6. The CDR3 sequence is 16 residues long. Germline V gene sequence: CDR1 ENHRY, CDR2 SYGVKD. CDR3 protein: CAISESLGTGNYEQYF. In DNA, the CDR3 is TGTGCCATCAGTGAGTCGCTCGGGACAGGGAACTACGAGCAGTACTTC.

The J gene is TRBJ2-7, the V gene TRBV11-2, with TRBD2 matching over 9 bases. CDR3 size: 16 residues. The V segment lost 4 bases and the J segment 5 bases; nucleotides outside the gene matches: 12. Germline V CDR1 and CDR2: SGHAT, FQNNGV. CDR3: CASSSETAGGVDEQYF. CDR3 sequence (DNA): TGTGCCAGCAGCTCAGAGACCGCGGGAGGGGTGGACGAGCAGTACTTC.

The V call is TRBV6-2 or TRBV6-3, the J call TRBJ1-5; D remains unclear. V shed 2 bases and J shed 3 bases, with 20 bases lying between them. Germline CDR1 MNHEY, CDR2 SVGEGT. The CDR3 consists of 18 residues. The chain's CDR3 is CASSYPLGSGSPNQPQHF. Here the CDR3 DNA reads TGTGCCAGCAGTTACCCTCTCGGTTCAGGTTCCCCCAATCAGCCCCAGCATTTT.

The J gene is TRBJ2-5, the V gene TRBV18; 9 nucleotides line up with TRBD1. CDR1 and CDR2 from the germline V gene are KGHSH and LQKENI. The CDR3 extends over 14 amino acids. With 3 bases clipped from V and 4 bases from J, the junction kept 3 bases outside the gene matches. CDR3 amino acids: CASSPLDRGETQYF. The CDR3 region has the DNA TGTGCCAGCTCACCGCTGGACAGGGGAGAGACCCAGTACTTC.

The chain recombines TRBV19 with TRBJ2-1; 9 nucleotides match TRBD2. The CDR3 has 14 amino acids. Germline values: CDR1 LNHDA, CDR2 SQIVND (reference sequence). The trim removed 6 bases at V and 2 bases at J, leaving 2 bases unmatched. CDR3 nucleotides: TGTGCCAGTAGGGCGGGGGGGACCTACAATGAGCAGTTCTTC. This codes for CASRAGGTYNEQFF.

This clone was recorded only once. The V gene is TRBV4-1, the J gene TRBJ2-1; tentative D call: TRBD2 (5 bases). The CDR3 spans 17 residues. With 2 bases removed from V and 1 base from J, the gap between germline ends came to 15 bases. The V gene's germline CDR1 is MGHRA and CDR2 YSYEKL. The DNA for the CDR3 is TGCGCCAGCAGCCAACAAAAGGTGAGGGAGTCCTACAATGAGCAGTTCTTC. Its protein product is CASSQQKVRESYNEQFF.